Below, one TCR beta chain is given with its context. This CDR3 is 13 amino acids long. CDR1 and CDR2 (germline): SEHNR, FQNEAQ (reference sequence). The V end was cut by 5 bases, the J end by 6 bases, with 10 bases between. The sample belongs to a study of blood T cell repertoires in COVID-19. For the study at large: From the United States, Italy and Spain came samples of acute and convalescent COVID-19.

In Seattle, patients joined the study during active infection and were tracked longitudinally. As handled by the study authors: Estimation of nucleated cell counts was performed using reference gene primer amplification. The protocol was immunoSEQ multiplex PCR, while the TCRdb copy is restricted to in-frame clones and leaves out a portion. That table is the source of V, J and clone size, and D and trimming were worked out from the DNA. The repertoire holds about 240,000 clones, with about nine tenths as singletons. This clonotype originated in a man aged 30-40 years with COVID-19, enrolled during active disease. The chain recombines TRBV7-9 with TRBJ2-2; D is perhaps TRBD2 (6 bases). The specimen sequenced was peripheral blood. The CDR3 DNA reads TGTGCCAGCAGCGCGGGGAGTGCCGGGGAGCTGTTTTTT. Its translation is CASSAGSAGELFF.